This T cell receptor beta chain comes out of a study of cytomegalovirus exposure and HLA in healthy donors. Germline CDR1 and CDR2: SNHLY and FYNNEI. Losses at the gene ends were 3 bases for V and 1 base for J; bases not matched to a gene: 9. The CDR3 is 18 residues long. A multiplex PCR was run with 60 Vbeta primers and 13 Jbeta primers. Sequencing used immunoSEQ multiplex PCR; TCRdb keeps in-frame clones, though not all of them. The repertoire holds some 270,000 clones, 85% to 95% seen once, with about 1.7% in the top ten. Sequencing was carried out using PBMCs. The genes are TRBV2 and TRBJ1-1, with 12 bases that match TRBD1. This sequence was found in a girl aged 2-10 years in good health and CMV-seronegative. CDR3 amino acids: CASSELLGQGAQNTEAFF. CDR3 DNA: TGTGCCAGCAGTGAGCTCCTGGGACAGGGGGCGCAGAACACTGAAGCTTTCTTT.